The 13 T cell receptor beta chains reported below all come from one sample, sequenced in a study of blood T cell repertoires in COVID-19. Profiling relied on immunoSEQ multiplex PCR, and the TCRdb table lists in-frame clones only, not all of them. The table lists tens of thousands of clones, 87% of them singletons. The sample comprised peripheral blood. These receptors were obtained from a woman of 80 years or more with active COVID-19.

V is TRBV19 and J is TRBJ2-5, with TRBD1 matching 9 bases. Trimming cost V 4 bases and J 1 base; bases outside gene matches: 13. The CDR3 covers 18 residues. Germline-derived CDR1 and CDR2 are LNHDA and SQIVND (reference sequence). The CDR3 here is CASSSLLQGASVQETQYF. The CDR3 DNA sequence: TGTGCCAGTAGTAGTCTCTTACAGGGGGCATCGGTCCAAGAGACCCAGTACTTC.

The chain is built from TRBV4-1 and TRBJ2-2; D might be TRBD2 (7 bases). Germline CDR1 reads MGHRA; CDR2 reads YSYEKL. The CDR3 covers 15 residues. V lost 0 bases to trimming and J lost 9 bases, with 14 bases between them. The CDR3 coding sequence is TGCGCCAGCAGCCAAGAGGGGGGCGGGGGCCGGGAGCTGTTTTTT. The encoded protein is CASSQEGGGGRELFF.

This chain joins TRBV2 and TRBJ2-5; TRBD2 matches 9 bases. Germline CDR1 SNHLY, CDR2 FYNNEI. Trimming at V came to 6 bases and at J to 5 bases, leaving 13 bases not matched to a gene. The CDR3 consists of 16 residues. The CDR3 is CASREPRGGARETQYF. The DNA for the CDR3 is TGTGCCAGCAGGGAACCGCGCGGGGGGGCCAGGGAGACCCAGTACTTC. The entire variable domain, with the rest obtained from reference TRBV2 and TRBJ2-5, is as follows: EPEVTQTPSHQVTQMGQEVILRCVPISNHLYFYWYRQILGQKVEFLVSFYNNEISEKSEIFDDQFSVERPDGSNFTLKIRSTKLEDSAMYFCASREPRGGARETQYFGPGTRLLVL.

The V gene is TRBV7-9, the J gene TRBJ2-5, with a possible D match to TRBD1 (6 bases). This CDR3 region has 15 residues. The V gene lost 2 bases and the J gene lost 5 bases, with 15 bases spanning the gap. CDR1 and CDR2 (germline): SEHNR, FQNEAQ (reference sequence). CDR3 coding DNA: TGTGCCAGCAGCTTAATGGGGGCAGGAAAGGAGACCCAGTACTTC. Encoded protein: CASSLMGAGKETQYF.

V usage is TRBV6-2 or TRBV6-3 and J usage is TRBJ1-6, with 9 bases lining up with TRBD1. The CDR3 consists of 17 residues. The ends lost 5 bases at V and 0 bases at J; junction bases unmatched: 5. Germline CDR1 reads MNHEY; CDR2 reads SVGEGT. Here the CDR3 reads CASSDGQGSSYNSPLHF. CDR3 nucleotide sequence: TGTGCCAGCAGTGACGGACAGGGGAGCTCCTATAATTCACCCCTCCACTTT.

The V and J genes are TRBV6-2 or TRBV6-3 and TRBJ1-2, with 9 positions matching TRBD1. CDR1 and CDR2 from the germline V gene are MNHEY and SVGEGT. This CDR3 has 15 amino acids. After removal of 7 bases from V and 2 bases from J, the junction contained 8 bases not matched to a gene. The CDR3 here is CASTPTGTGNYGYTF. The CDR3 DNA reads TGTGCCAGCACCCCTACCGGGACAGGGAACTATGGCTACACCTTC.

This chain connects TRBV5-6 to TRBJ1-5; D is uncertain. The germline V and J ends were trimmed by 0 bases and 6 bases, with 13 bases remaining between them. The germline V gene has CDR1 SGHDT and CDR2 YYEEEE. The length of the CDR3 is 15 residues. The CDR3 reads CASSLATRVGQPQHF. The CDR3 DNA sequence: TGTGCCAGCAGCTTGGCCACGAGGGTGGGTCAGCCCCAGCATTTT.

The J gene is TRBJ1-2, the V gene TRBV5-4; D possibly corresponds to TRBD1 (5 bases). V lost 0 bases and J lost 4, with 7 bases in between. The CDR3 sequence is 13 residues long. Looked up from germline, CDR1 is SGHNT and CDR2 is YYREEE (reference sequence). The CDR3 protein is CASSLVGAYGYTF. The CDR3, as DNA: TGTGCCAGCAGCTTGGTAGGGGCCTATGGCTACACCTTC.

The V call is TRBV6-2 or TRBV6-3, the J call TRBJ1-1, with 8 bases that match TRBD1. The CDR3 has 14 residues. V lost 2 bases, J lost 1 base, and 0 bases stayed unmatched. Looked up from germline, CDR1 is MNHEY and CDR2 is SVGEGT. Written as DNA, the CDR3 is TGTGCCAGCAGTTACCAGGGGGCGAACACTGAAGCTTTCTTT. It is translated as CASSYQGANTEAFF.

The rearrangement joins TRBV9 to TRBJ2-1; 15 bases match TRBD2. The CDR3 has 15 amino acids. Germline values: CDR1 SGDLS, CDR2 YYNGEE. J gave up 10 bases and V 4 bases, and 6 bases lay outside the gene matches. The DNA of the CDR3 is TGTGCCAGCAGCCCCAGGACTAGCGGGGGGGCCGAGCAGTTCTTC. Translating it yields CASSPRTSGGAEQFF.

The chain is built from TRBV6-6 and TRBJ2-5, with 11 bases aligning to TRBD2. The germline V gene has CDR1 MNHNY and CDR2 SVGAGI (reference sequence). The CDR3 is 16 amino acids. V shed 2 bases and J 1 base; nucleotides not matched to a gene: 3. CDR3 coding DNA: TGTGCCAGCAGTTACGGGACTAGCGGATTCCAAGAGACCCAGTACTTC. It translates to CASSYGTSGFQETQYF.

The V call is TRBV28, the J call TRBJ1-1, with D possibly being TRBD1 (5 bases). V shed 4 bases and J shed 7 bases, with 19 bases lying between them. This CDR3 contains 15 residues. CDR1 is MDHEN, CDR2 SYDVKM, per germline. CDR3 bases: TGTGCCAGCAGTTCGTACAGGAACCTGAAAGATGAAGCTTTCTTT. It yields the protein CASSSYRNLKDEAFF.

The chain links TRBV18 to TRBJ2-5; D call uncertain. There are 14 residues in the CDR3. CDR1 is KGHSH, CDR2 LQKENI, per germline. V was shortened by 1 base and J by 2 bases, with 8 bases between the two germline ends. The DNA of the CDR3 is TGTGCCAGCTCACCACGATACGCGCAAGAGACCCAGTACTTC. This gives the protein CASSPRYAQETQYF. Full variable domain (outside the CDR3, taken from reference TRBV18 and TRBJ2-5): NAGVMQNPRHLVRRRGQEARLRCSPMKGHSHVYWYRQLPEEGLKFMVYLQKENIIDESGMPKERFSAEFPKEGPSILRIQQVVRGDSAAYFCASSPRYAQETQYFGPGTRLLVL.